Listed below are T cell receptor beta chains from one sample, sequenced in a study of T cell changes during pregnancy in multiple sclerosis. Produced via immunoSEQ multiplex PCR; TCRdb's table is partial and in-frame only. The sample has 55,000 to 80,000 clones, under 95% seen once. Sequencing was performed on CD8+ T cells from peripheral blood mononuclear cells, taken in the second trimester of pregnancy. These receptors were taken from a female donor with multiple sclerosis, enrolled in a pregnancy study. Both conserved end residues are part of each CDR3. Where a row states a size, it is once, few, many or the class of an expanded clone; other rows omit it.

TRBJ1-3	once	TRBV2	CASSEVDGTGNTIYF
TRBJ2-7	once	TRBV5-7	CASSWRGSSYEQYF
TRBJ1-3	.	TRBV10-3	CAISASVLVSAGNTIYF
TRBJ1-5	.	TRBV11-3	CASRSRTGSTYQPQHF
TRBJ2-4	.	TRBV6-5	CASSYSTSGGNIQYF
TRBJ2-1	.	TRBV25-1	CASSESGEASYNEQFF
TRBJ2-1	.	TRBV2	CASRDRLAGAPPYNEQFF
TRBJ2-7	once	TRBV27	CASSLTPGGSRSYEQYF
TRBJ2-3	once	TRBV2	CASSEALAGGGGDTQYF
TRBJ2-2	.	TRBV4-1	CASSQDNTGELFF
TRBJ2-1	.	TRBV7-9	CASSSSSPEQFF